This T cell receptor beta chain appears in the sequencing data of a study of beta chain features in type 1 diabetes. Isolated RNA was reverse transcribed in full, so expressed TCRB transcripts were sequenced. The protocol was immunoSEQ multiplex PCR, while the TCRdb copy is restricted to in-frame clones and leaves out a portion. The sample comprises around 240,000 clones, around 68% of which are singletons, and approximately 0.053% rests with the top ten. Overall study findings and caveats: Type 1 diabetes patients showed a moderate but significant shortening of TCRB CDR3s in all four CD4+ subsets.

This clone was recorded once. What it binds is not known. The origin of this receptor is a man aged 25 to 40 in good health. Sequenced: naive CD4+ T cells from blood.

The CDR3 loop reads CASSYSRLRADTQYF. The DNA for the CDR3 is TGTGCCAGCAGTTACTCGAGGCTCAGGGCAGATACGCAGTATTTT. This chain joins TRBV6-6 and TRBJ2-3, with D possibly matching TRBD1 (5 bases). The CDR3 has 15 residues. V dropped 0 bases and J dropped 4 bases, with 11 bases sitting between them. Germline CDR1 and CDR2: MNHNY and SVGAGI (reference sequence).